One sample yielded the 29 T cell receptor beta chains listed below, sequenced in a study of blood T cells in healthy people across ages. A second PCR, run for about 7 to 12 cycles, used a sample-barcoded 5' primer plus a J-beta primer mix. In TCRdb, the 5' RACE reads were re-called with MiXCR into one record per CDR3 protein. This sample yields around 790,000 distinct CDR3 sequences, of which around 42% are seen a single time; approximately 20% belongs to the top ten. The source material was blood. These receptors all come from a man in his 60s in good health.

The chain has TRBV3-1 and TRBJ1-2; a weak D match, TRBD1 (6 bases). Per the germline V gene, CDR1 is LGHDT and CDR2 is YNNKEL (reference sequence). There are 17 residues in the CDR3. Between the trimmed V and J ends, which lost 4 bases and 1 base, there was a span of 19 bases. Here the CDR3 DNA reads TGTGCCAGCAGCCCCAGGGGCGGGACACCTAATAACTATGGCTACACCTTC. It encodes CASSPRGGTPNNYGYTF.

On this clonotype: Sequence at one end of the junction differs from germline and may be a read error. The rearrangement uses TRBV15 and TRBJ1-2, with 9 bases identical to TRBD1. From germline, CDR1 is LNHNV and CDR2 YYDKDF (reference sequence). This CDR3 has 16 residues. The CDR3 protein is CATSIHGQGTFYDYTF. DNA of the CDR3: TGTGCCACCAGCATCCACGGACAGGGGACTTTCTATGACTACACCTTC.

The chain carries TRBV20-1 and TRBJ1-6, with 8 bases aligning to TRBD1. CDR3 length equals 14 residues. Per the germline V gene, CDR1 is DFQATT and CDR2 is SNEGSKA (reference sequence). The junction had 7 bases not matched to a gene; V was cut back by 2 bases and J by 10 bases. CDR3 in amino acids: CSARRTGGVSPLHF. The CDR3 nucleotides read TGCAGTGCTAGACGCACAGGGGGAGTATCACCCCTCCACTTT.

This clonotype came up a few times. CDR3: CASSTRDRAYNEQFF. DNA of the CDR3: TGTGCCAGCAGCACCCGGGACAGGGCCTACAATGAGCAGTTCTTC. This chain links TRBV12-3 or TRBV12-4 with TRBJ2-1; 9 bases line up with TRBD1. CDR3 size: 15 residues. The V gene end was trimmed by 6 bases and the J gene end by 2 bases; junction bases not matched to a gene: 5.

The chain has TRBV5-6 and TRBJ2-4; TRBD1 is a possible D gene (6 bases). The CDR3 length is 15 residues. The ends were cut back, 3 bases at V and 0 bases at J, with 10 bases in the middle. CDR1 is SGHDT, CDR2 YYEEEE, per germline. Here the CDR3 reads CASSSTGTAKNIQYF. In DNA, the CDR3 is TGTGCCAGCAGCTCAACAGGGACAGCCAAAAACATTCAGTACTTC.

This clonotype was picked up a small number of times. The chain carries TRBV6-2 or TRBV6-3 and TRBJ1-2; D remains ambiguous. The germline V gene has CDR1 MNHEY and CDR2 SVGEGT. The CDR3 has 11 amino acids. Trimming shortened V by 6 bases and J by 5 bases, and 7 bases separated the two germline ends. CDR3 amino acids: CASSKGYGYTF. CDR3 bases: TGTGCCAGCAGCAAGGGTTATGGCTACACCTTC.

This clonotype was picked up a small number of times. Here the CDR3 DNA reads TGTGCCAGCAGCCCCGAGGACTTGTTCAACGAGCAGTACTTC. It translates to CASSPEDLFNEQYF. V and J are TRBV7-6 and TRBJ2-7; TRBD2 is a possible D gene (5 bases). V lost 5 bases and J lost 5, with 16 bases in between. There are 14 residues in the CDR3. Germline loops: CDR1 SGHVS, CDR2 FNYEAQ.

This clonotype has at least ten counts. This rearrangement joins TRBV27 to TRBJ2-7; D not resolved. The ends were cut back, 5 bases at V and 3 bases at J, with 8 bases in the middle. The CDR3 runs to 12 residues. Germline CDR1 reads MNHEY; CDR2 reads SMNVEV (reference sequence). DNA of the CDR3: TGTGCCAGCAGTCCGAATTACTACGAGCAGTACTTC. Residues: CASSPNYYEQYF.

This clonotype was observed a handful of times. The V gene is TRBV6-5, the J gene TRBJ2-1, with D perhaps given as TRBD1 or TRBD2 (6 bases each). V was clipped by 2 bases and J by 9 bases, with 11 bases between them. This CDR3 is 13 amino acids long. Germline CDR1 and CDR2: MNHEY and SVGAGI. The CDR3 loop reads CASSYTGAGEQFF. DNA for the CDR3: TGTGCCAGCAGTTACACGGGGGCCGGTGAGCAGTTCTTC.

The table lists this clonotype with a count of one. The gene calls are TRBV5-1 and TRBJ2-7; TRBD2 matches 10 bases. CDR3 length: 16 amino acids. With 7 bases clipped from V and 5 bases from J, the junction kept 15 bases outside the gene matches. Germline lookup yields CDR1 SGHRS and CDR2 YFSETQ. This CDR3 reads CASGGTTSGEYHEQYF. The CDR3 nucleotides are TGCGCCAGCGGCGGCACAACTAGCGGGGAATACCACGAGCAGTACTTC.

The genes are TRBV29-1 and TRBJ2-7; 8 bases map to TRBD1. The ends lost 3 bases at V and 5 bases at J; junction bases unmatched: 3. Germline V gives CDR1 SQVTM, CDR2 ANQGSEA. This CDR3 contains 12 residues. Here the CDR3 DNA reads TGCAGCGTTGACGACAGGGGCGACGAGCAGTACTTC. Amino acid sequence: CSVDDRGDEQYF.

The chain has TRBV9 and TRBJ2-1; 7 bases align to TRBD2. This CDR3 is built from 15 residues. Germline values: CDR1 SGDLS, CDR2 YYNGEE. V lost 0 bases to trimming and J lost 3 bases; unmatched junction nucleotides: 3. CDR3 sequence (DNA): TGTGCCAGCAGCGTAGTGTCTAGCGGCTACAATGAGCAGTTCTTC. Translation: CASSVVSSGYNEQFF.

The chain couples TRBV2 to TRBJ2-5; 10 bases fit TRBD2. Germline V gives CDR1 SNHLY, CDR2 FYNNEI. The CDR3 length is 14 residues. For the CDR3, the DNA is TGTGTCATCAGCGGGGGGGCATATCAAGAGACCCAGTACTTC. Translation gives CVISGGAYQETQYF.

This rearrangement joins TRBV5-6 to TRBJ2-5; 9 nucleotides align to TRBD1. Losses at the gene ends were 4 bases for V and 5 bases for J; bases not matched to a gene: 6. Per the germline V gene, CDR1 is SGHDT and CDR2 is YYEEEE. This CDR3 contains 14 residues. The CDR3 is CASSIPGQGETQYF. CDR3 sequence (DNA): TGTGCCAGCAGCATACCGGGACAGGGTGAGACCCAGTACTTC.

The chain uses TRBV18 and TRBJ2-7; D uncertain. The germline V and J ends were trimmed by 4 bases and 3 bases, with 7 bases remaining between them. Germline loops: CDR1 KGHSH, CDR2 LQKENI. CDR3 length: 12 residues. CDR3 nucleotides: TGTGCCAGCTCACGAAATTACTACGAGCAGTACTTC. It specifies CASSRNYYEQYF.

This clonotype was picked up a small number of times. V is TRBV29-1 and J is TRBJ2-5; 9 bases fit TRBD1. Germline-derived CDR1 and CDR2 are SQVTM and ANQGSEA. Trimming at V came to 6 bases and at J to 11 bases, leaving 10 bases not matched to a gene. This CDR3 is 12 amino acids long. CDR3 loop: CSVLTGGFEQYF. The CDR3 DNA reads as TGCAGCGTCCTTACAGGGGGCTTTGAGCAGTACTTC.

This clonotype occurred a few times. The chain joins TRBV20-1 to TRBJ2-5; D possibly corresponds to TRBD1 (7 bases). CDR3 size: 15 residues. Germline V lookup: CDR1 DFQATT, CDR2 SNEGSKA (reference sequence). V shed 3 bases and J shed 4 bases, with 18 bases lying between them. As DNA, the CDR3 is TGCAGTGCTAGTCCCGCAGGGGGGATAACAGAGACCCAGTACTTC. This codes for CSASPAGGITETQYF.

This clonotype appeared a few times. V gene TRBV29-1 combines with J gene TRBJ2-3; possibly TRBD1 for D (7 bases). The CDR3 contains 14 residues. The V end was cut by 6 bases, the J end by 3 bases, with 16 bases between. Germline-derived CDR1 and CDR2 are SQVTM and ANQGSEA. The CDR3 region has the DNA TGCAGCGTGGAGGGGCCAGGGGGGACAGATACGCAGTATTTT. It specifies CSVEGPGGTDTQYF.

The chain combines TRBV12-3 or TRBV12-4 with TRBJ2-4, with TRBD2 identical over 10 bases. TRBJ2-7 explains the end of the DNA better; the J call may be wrong. The CDR3 extends over 17 amino acids. CDR3 sequence: CASSLGSGLAGVYEQYF. For the CDR3, the DNA is TGTGCCAGCAGTTTAGGCAGCGGGCTAGCGGGGGTCTACGAGCAGTACTTC.

This clonotype was counted a few times. CDR3 sequence: CASSLISYSPLHF. CDR3 coding DNA: TGTGCCAGCAGTTTGATATCGTATTCACCCCTCCACTTT. The rearrangement joins TRBV28 to TRBJ1-6; D gene ambiguous. V lost 3 bases and J 8 bases, leaving 8 bases between the germline ends. This CDR3 has 13 amino acids. Per the germline V gene, CDR1 is MDHEN and CDR2 is SYDVKM.

This chain uses TRBV20-1 with TRBJ1-1; no reliable D call. Germline V gives CDR1 DFQATT, CDR2 SNEGSKA (reference sequence). The CDR3 covers 13 residues. The V gene lost 3 bases and the J gene lost 3 bases, with 11 bases spanning the gap. Here the CDR3 reads CSARRTADTEAFF. CDR3 in DNA: TGCAGTGCTAGGAGGACGGCCGACACTGAAGCTTTCTTT.

This chain uses TRBV21-1 with TRBJ2-3; no check of the table's D call, TRBD2, against the DNA was made. TRBV21-1 is a pseudogene segment. The CDR3 is 19 residues long. The CDR3 DNA reads as TGTGCCAGCAGCAAAGCGCTAGCGGGGGGGCTATCGGGCACAGATACGCAGTATTTT. It is translated as CASSKALAGGLSGTDTQYF.

The rearrangement joins TRBV12-3 or TRBV12-4 to TRBJ2-7; no clear D. V gave up 3 bases and J gave up 0 bases, with 12 bases separating them. The CDR3 sequence is 15 residues long. CDR3 sequence (DNA): TGTGCCAGCAGTTTTGTACGTGGCCTCTCCTACGAGCAGTACTTC. Its translation: CASSFVRGLSYEQYF.

With regard to this clonotype: The junction departs from the called germline gene at one end, perhaps through a read error. The chain recombines TRBV25-1 with TRBJ2-7, with D unclear. CDR1 is MGHDK and CDR2 is SYGVNS in the germline V gene. This CDR3 comprises 11 residues. The CDR3 region is CACSEGYEQYF. The DNA of the CDR3 is TGTGCCTGCAGTGAAGGCTACGAGCAGTACTTC.

V and J are TRBV29-1 and TRBJ2-1; 8 bases are shared with TRBD2. CDR3 length: 12 residues. The V segment lost 4 bases and the J segment 6 bases; nucleotides outside the gene matches: 2. The germline CDR1 and CDR2 sequences are SQVTM and ANQGSEA. The DNA for the CDR3 is TGCAGCGTTGTGGGACTAGTCAATGAGCAGTTCTTC. It yields the protein CSVVGLVNEQFF.

The rearrangement joins TRBV2 to TRBJ1-6, with 9 bases matching TRBD1. V shed 5 bases, J shed 5 bases, and the junction held 1 base outside the gene matches. Germline V gene lookup returns CDR1 SNHLY and CDR2 FYNNEI. There are 14 residues in the CDR3. CDR3 in DNA: TGTGCCAGCAGTCGACAGGGGGATAATTCACCCCTCCACTTT. It translates to CASSRQGDNSPLHF.

The table lists this clonotype with a few counts. The rearrangement uses TRBV4-1 and TRBJ1-1, with D unresolved. The CDR3 is 12 residues long. Germline loops: CDR1 MGHRA, CDR2 YSYEKL. V was pared by 4 bases and J by 7 bases, with 10 bases between. CDR3 DNA sequence: TGCGCCAGCAGCCCGAACACTATTGAAGCTTTCTTT. Translation: CASSPNTIEAFF.

This rearrangement joins TRBV7-9 to TRBJ2-1, with D possibly being TRBD1 (6 bases). The CDR3 consists of 16 residues. CDR1 is SEHNR, CDR2 FQNEAQ, per germline (reference sequence). V lost 5 bases and J lost 0, with 14 bases in between. The CDR3 reads CASSTTGPSSYNEQFF. The CDR3 coding sequence is TGTGCCAGCAGCACCACAGGGCCCTCCTCCTACAATGAGCAGTTCTTC. Together with reference TRBV7-9 and TRBJ2-1, the CDR3 gives the full variable domain: DTGVSQNPRHKITKRGQNVTFRCDPISEHNRLYWYRQTLGQGPEFLTYFQNEAQLEKSRLLSDRFSAERPKGSFSTLEIQRTEQGDSAMYLCASSTTGPSSYNEQFFGPGTRLTVL.

The chain recombines TRBV18 with TRBJ2-5, with 9 nucleotides matching TRBD1. Germline V gene lookup returns CDR1 KGHSH and CDR2 LQKENI. The CDR3 extends over 17 amino acids. V gave up 1 base and J gave up 2 bases; unmatched junction bases: 8. CDR3 DNA sequence: TGTGCCAGCTCACCACGGGCCGGGACAGGGAAACAAGAGACCCAGTACTTC. Amino acids: CASSPRAGTGKQETQYF.